The 28 T cell receptor beta chains below all came from one sample that was sequenced in a study of CD8+ T cells in alopecia areata. In each case, RNA was isolated and then reverse transcribed into cDNA as the sequencing template. The assay was immunoSEQ multiplex PCR, and TCRdb's table has in-frame clones only and misses some. The table lists roughly 210,000 clones, over 40% of them singletons. Treatment specified: oral pan-JAK inhibitor, 5-10 mg twice daily. The sample in question was CD4+ T cells sorted from blood, obtained at approximately week 36, from a patient treated with tofacitinib. The receptors derive from a human donor with alopecia areata.

The gene calls are TRBV25-1 and TRBJ2-2; D unresolved. The germline V gene encodes CDR1 MGHDK and CDR2 SYGVNS. Deletions cut 4 bases from V and 6 bases from J, with 9 bases between. CDR3 length: 13 amino acids. The CDR3 reads CASSGFLAGELFF. The CDR3 coding sequence is TGTGCCAGCAGTGGCTTTTTGGCCGGGGAGCTGTTTTTT.

The chain carries TRBV10-2 and TRBJ1-2; maybe TRBD1 (6 bases). Trimming took 2 bases from V and 2 from J, leaving 6 bases between them. Germline V gene data show CDR1 as WSHSY and CDR2 as SAAADI. The CDR3 length is 13 residues. The CDR3: CASSETGNYGYTF. In nucleotides, the CDR3 is TGCGCCAGCAGTGAGACAGGGAACTATGGCTACACCTTC.

The genes are TRBV7-8 and TRBJ1-3, with D possibly TRBD1 on 5 matching bases. CDR1 and CDR2 (germline): SGHVS, FQNEAQ. The CDR3 totals 17 residues. Trimming removed 3 bases from V and 2 bases from J, with 17 bases in between. DNA for the CDR3: TGTGCCAGCAGCTTCCAACCGACAGTAACGACTGGAAACACCATATATTTT. This encodes CASSFQPTVTTGNTIYF. Together with reference TRBV7-8 and TRBJ1-3, the CDR3 gives the full variable domain: GAGVSQSPRYKVAKRGQDVALRCDPISGHVSLFWYQQALGQGPEFLTYFQNEAQLDKSGLPSDRFFAERPEGSVSTLKIQRTQQEDSAVYLCASSFQPTVTTGNTIYFGEGSWLTVV.

The chain combines TRBV2 with TRBJ1-6; no clear D. The germline V and J ends were trimmed by 1 base and 0 bases, with 4 bases remaining between them. The germline gives CDR1 SNHLY, CDR2 FYNNEI. The length of the CDR3 is 15 residues. The CDR3 bases are TGTGCCAGCAGTGAAGTTGTCTCCTATAATTCACCCCTCCACTTT. Encoded protein: CASSEVVSYNSPLHF. Together with reference TRBV2 and TRBJ1-6, the CDR3 gives the full variable domain: EPEVTQTPSHQVTQMGQEVILRCVPISNHLYFYWYRQILGQKVEFLVSFYNNEISEKSEIFDDQFSVERPDGSNFTLKIRSTKLEDSAMYFCASSEVVSYNSPLHFGNGTRLTVT.

Only one count was recorded for this clone. The chain joins TRBV15 to TRBJ1-5, with D uncertain. Germline V CDR1 and CDR2: LNHNV, YYDKDF (reference sequence). The CDR3 is made up of 14 amino acids. Trimming cost V 3 bases and J 3 bases, with 9 bases left between them. Here the CDR3 reads CATSRPRVNQPQHF. The CDR3 nucleotides are TGTGCCACCAGCAGGCCCAGAGTCAATCAGCCCCAGCATTTT.

This sequence joins TRBV5-1 and TRBJ2-7, with 12 positions matching TRBD1. Germline V gene sequence: CDR1 SGHRS, CDR2 YFSETQ. The V gene end was trimmed by 4 bases and the J gene end by 4 bases; junction bases not matched to a gene: 3. The CDR3 consists of 14 residues. As DNA, the CDR3 is TGCGCCAGCAGCGGGACAGGGGGCGGATACGAGCAGTACTTC. Amino acid sequence: CASSGTGGGYEQYF.

The chain recombines TRBV29-1 with TRBJ2-7, with 9 positions matching TRBD2. The germline gives CDR1 SQVTM, CDR2 ANQGSEA. The CDR3 consists of 14 residues. J lost 0 bases, V lost 5 bases, and 5 bases had no gene match. In nucleotides, the CDR3 is TGCAGCGTTCGGCGTAGCGGGGGCTCCTACGAGCAGTACTTC. Its translation: CSVRRSGGSYEQYF.

The sample holds a few counts of this clone. The chain links TRBV6-5 to TRBJ2-3; D gene ambiguous. The CDR3 length is 15 residues. Germline loops: CDR1 MNHEY, CDR2 SVGAGI. The V gene lost 5 bases and the J gene lost 4 bases, with 16 bases spanning the gap. CDR3 sequence reads: CASSHRGVGPDTQYF. In DNA form, the CDR3 reads TGTGCCAGCAGTCACCGTGGGGTAGGGCCAGATACGCAGTATTTT.

The genes are TRBV28 and TRBJ1-2; D unclear. The CDR3 runs to 12 residues. V was trimmed by 5 bases and J by 2 bases, leaving 6 bases between them. In germline, CDR1 is MDHEN, CDR2 SYDVKM. Here the CDR3 reads CASSLENYGYTF. As DNA, the CDR3 is TGTGCCAGCAGTCTCGAGAACTATGGCTACACCTTC.

The chain joins TRBV7-2 to TRBJ1-1, with D uncertain. Germline-derived CDR1 and CDR2 are SGHTA and FQGNSA. The CDR3 consists of 13 residues. Trimming took off 2 bases at V and 3 bases at J, with 7 bases between the two ends. The CDR3 loop reads CASSLMKYTEAFF. In nucleotides, the CDR3 is TGTGCCAGCAGCTTAATGAAATACACTGAAGCTTTCTTT.

V usage is TRBV2 and J usage is TRBJ2-7, with 7 nucleotides matching TRBD2. Per the germline V gene, CDR1 is SNHLY and CDR2 is FYNNEI. The CDR3 loop spans 13 amino acids. Trimming removed 7 bases from V and 3 bases from J; junction bases left unmatched: 6. The CDR3 coding sequence is TGTGCCAGCAAAGGCGGGAGCGACTACGAGCAGTACTTC. Translation: CASKGGSDYEQYF.

The rearrangement links TRBV9 to TRBJ2-7; D is unresolved. The CDR3 has 13 residues. The V and J ends lost 7 bases and 6 bases respectively, with 17 bases between them. Germline-derived CDR1 and CDR2 are SGDLS and YYNGEE. CDR3 coding DNA: TGTGCCAGCGCCGCTAACCCGTACTCCGAGCAGTACTTC. As protein: CASAANPYSEQYF.

The chain uses TRBV9 and TRBJ2-2; 7 bases agree with TRBD1. Germline V gene lookup returns CDR1 SGDLS and CDR2 YYNGEE. Germline trimming cut 6 bases from V and 5 bases from J; bases unmatched to any gene: 7. The CDR3 totals 14 residues. The CDR3 spells CASMSGTETGELFF. For the CDR3, the DNA is TGTGCCAGCATGTCCGGGACAGAGACCGGGGAGCTGTTTTTT.

The chain links TRBV6-6 to TRBJ2-1; 9 bases are a match to TRBD1. Per germline, CDR1 MNHNY and CDR2 SVGAGI (reference sequence). V shed 5 bases and J 2 bases; nucleotides not matched to a gene: 7. The CDR3 has 16 amino acids. CDR3 bases: TGTGCCAGCAGTAACCCGGGACAGGGTGCCTACAATGAGCAGTTCTTC. The encoded protein is CASSNPGQGAYNEQFF.

The J gene is TRBJ2-3, the V gene TRBV4-3, with a weak D call TRBD2 (6 bases). The CDR3 extends over 16 amino acids. V lost 0 bases and J lost 1, with 11 bases in between. CDR1 and CDR2 (germline): LGHNA, YSLEER. CDR3 DNA sequence: TGCGCCAGCAGCCAAGATGGCGGGGTAGGCACAGATACGCAGTATTTT. This codes for CASSQDGGVGTDTQYF.

A remark on this clone: Other DNA sequences within the sample encode an identical CDR3. The chain joins TRBV7-9 to TRBJ2-5, with unresolved D. Deletions cut 1 base from V and 6 bases from J, with 0 bases between. This CDR3 comprises 10 residues. In germline, CDR1 is SEHNR, CDR2 FQNEAQ (reference sequence). This CDR3 reads CASSLETQYF. For the CDR3, the DNA is TGTGCCAGCAGCTTAGAGACCCAGTACTTC.

As DNA, the CDR3 is TGTGCCAGCTCCCTCGGACTCACAAACACAGATACGCAGTATTTT. Amino acids: CASSLGLTNTDTQYF. The chain is built from TRBV18 and TRBJ2-3; D perhaps matches TRBD2 (5 bases). Germline-derived CDR1 and CDR2 are KGHSH and LQKENI. Between the trimmed V and J ends, which lost 6 bases and 2 bases, there was a span of 15 bases. CDR3 length equals 15 residues.

The rearrangement uses TRBV14 and TRBJ1-2; a possible D gene is TRBD1 (5 bases). The germline V and J ends were trimmed by 2 bases and 4 bases, with 8 bases remaining between them. The CDR3 is 13 amino acids. From germline, CDR1 is SGHDN and CDR2 FVKESK. The CDR3 sequence is CASSQHRFYGYTF. CDR3 nucleotides: TGTGCCAGCAGCCAACACAGGTTCTATGGCTACACCTTC.

This clone has at least ten counts. The J gene is TRBJ1-2, the V gene TRBV28; D uncertain. Germline V CDR1 and CDR2: MDHEN, SYDVKM. The CDR3 is 14 residues long. The V gene lost 5 bases and the J gene lost 7 bases, with 17 bases spanning the gap. CDR3 region: CASSPPEGVPGYTF. CDR3 nucleotide sequence: TGTGCCAGCAGTCCGCCCGAGGGAGTGCCTGGCTACACCTTC.

The chain couples TRBV5-1 to TRBJ2-1, with 7 nucleotides matching TRBD2. This CDR3 has 14 amino acids. V shed 3 bases, J shed 9 bases, and the junction held 9 bases outside the gene matches. Germline CDR1 SGHRS, CDR2 YFSETQ. The CDR3 DNA follows: TGCGCCAGCAGCTCCGGGACTATTGCTACTGAGCAGTTCTTC. This sequence encodes CASSSGTIATEQFF.

This chain uses TRBV5-1 with TRBJ1-2; TRBD1 matches 7 bases. The junction had 9 bases not matched to a gene; V was cut back by 4 bases and J by 6 bases. From germline, CDR1 is SGHRS and CDR2 YFSETQ. This CDR3 has 14 amino acids. DNA for the CDR3: TGCGCCAGCAGCACTCCTCGACAGGGTCATGGCTACACCTTC. Its translation: CASSTPRQGHGYTF.

This clone has a count of ten or more. The chain couples TRBV4-1 to TRBJ2-7; 7 nucleotides agree with TRBD2. In germline, CDR1 is MGHRA, CDR2 YSYEKL. After removal of 0 bases from V and 5 bases from J, the junction contained 10 bases not matched to a gene. This CDR3 is built from 16 residues. CDR3 in DNA: TGCGCCAGCAGCCAAGATAGGGCGGGAGACGACGACGAGCAGTACTTC. It yields the protein CASSQDRAGDDDEQYF.

The chain is built from TRBV5-6 and TRBJ2-5; the D is unclear. The CDR3 has 15 amino acids. CDR1 is SGHDT and CDR2 is YYEEEE in the germline V gene. V gave up 0 bases and J gave up 0 bases, with 9 bases separating them. CDR3 sequence: CASSLERKYQETQYF. CDR3 in DNA: TGTGCCAGCAGCTTGGAACGAAAGTACCAAGAGACCCAGTACTTC.

This clone was seen just once. V and J are TRBV2 and TRBJ1-5; D possibly corresponds to TRBD1 (6 bases). From germline, CDR1 is SNHLY and CDR2 FYNNEI. The CDR3 has 16 residues. The ends were cut back, 8 bases at V and 1 base at J, with 18 bases in the middle. The CDR3 bases are TGTGCCAGCGCTCGGGAACAGGGAGGAAGCAATCAGCCCCAGCATTTT. Translating gives CASAREQGGSNQPQHF. Combining the CDR3 with reference TRBV2 and TRBJ1-5 gives the whole variable domain EPEVTQTPSHQVTQMGQEVILRCVPISNHLYFYWYRQILGQKVEFLVSFYNNEISEKSEIFDDQFSVERPDGSNFTLKIRSTKLEDSAMYFCASAREQGGSNQPQHFGDGTRLSIL.

This chain connects TRBV29-1 to TRBJ2-1; 12 nucleotides agree with TRBD2. Trimming at V came to 6 bases and at J to 3 bases, leaving 6 bases not matched to a gene. Germline V gene data show CDR1 as SQVTM and CDR2 as ANQGSEA. CDR3 size: 15 residues. Here the CDR3 reads CSVSSTSGSYNEQFF. Here the CDR3 DNA reads TGCAGCGTCTCGTCGACTAGCGGGAGCTACAATGAGCAGTTCTTC.

V gene TRBV30 combines with J gene TRBJ2-5; D may be TRBD1 or TRBD2 (6 bases each). Trimming pared 3 bases from V and 5 bases from J, leaving 10 bases between. CDR3 length equals 12 residues. Germline loops: CDR1 GTSNPN, CDR2 SVGIG (reference sequence). CDR3 nucleotides: TGTGCCTGGAGAGGGGGGCTGGAGACCCAGTACTTC. Its protein is CAWRGGLETQYF.

This clone has only a few counts. The rearrangement uses TRBV2 and TRBJ1-5; D is perhaps TRBD1 (5 bases). This CDR3 contains 14 residues. CDR1 and CDR2 from the germline V gene are SNHLY and FYNNEI. Trimming cost V 1 base and J 5 bases, with 9 bases left between them. The CDR3 is CASSEVETDQPQHF. CDR3 coding DNA: TGTGCCAGCAGTGAAGTGGAGACAGATCAGCCCCAGCATTTT. Together with reference TRBV2 and TRBJ1-5, the CDR3 gives the full variable domain: EPEVTQTPSHQVTQMGQEVILRCVPISNHLYFYWYRQILGQKVEFLVSFYNNEISEKSEIFDDQFSVERPDGSNFTLKIRSTKLEDSAMYFCASSEVETDQPQHFGDGTRLSIL.

This clone was counted once. The V and J genes are TRBV29-1 and TRBJ2-1; a weak D match, TRBD2 (5 bases). Looked up from germline, CDR1 is SQVTM and CDR2 is ANQGSEA. The V end lost 3 bases, the J end lost 0 bases, and 9 bases lay between the germline ends. This CDR3 is 14 amino acids long. CDR3 protein: CSVELGSSYNEQFF. The CDR3 nucleotides are TGCAGCGTTGAGTTGGGGAGCTCCTACAATGAGCAGTTCTTC.